Presented here are 26 T cell receptor beta chains from one specimen sequenced in a study of beta chain features in type 1 diabetes. Broader study findings: Moderately but significantly shorter TCRB CDR3s were found in Type 1 diabetes patients in all four CD4+ subsets.

The antigens these receptors bind are not known. Expressed TCRB transcripts were sequenced because the entire RNA isolate underwent reverse transcription. Sequencing was performed with immunoSEQ multiplex PCR; in TCRdb, only in-frame clones are kept and a portion is missing. Here the sample spans a few hundred thousand clones, around 24% being singletons. Material for sequencing was naive CD4+ T cells from blood. The receptor set was obtained from a woman in her twenties or thirties with type 1 diabetes.

The genes are TRBV2 and TRBJ2-1; 7 positions match TRBD1. The CDR3 runs 13 residues. Germline CDR1 is SNHLY and CDR2 is FYNNEI. The V and J ends lost 11 bases and 0 bases, in that order; junction bases with no gene match: 4. The CDR3 sequence is CACHRGSYNEQFF. The CDR3 DNA sequence: TGTGCCTGTCACAGGGGCTCCTACAATGAGCAGTTCTTC.

This chain links TRBV25-1 with TRBJ1-4; 8 bases agree with TRBD1. This CDR3 comprises 15 residues. Trimming removed 3 bases from V and 8 bases from J; junction bases left unmatched: 8. The V gene's germline CDR1 is MGHDK and CDR2 SYGVNS. The CDR3 loop reads CASSDPTGAGEKLFF. The CDR3, as DNA: TGTGCCAGCAGTGATCCGACAGGGGCGGGAGAAAAACTGTTTTTT.

V is TRBV30 and J is TRBJ1-2; TRBD1 matches 11 bases. This CDR3 is built from 15 residues. From germline, CDR1 is GTSNPN and CDR2 SVGIG (reference sequence). V shed 1 base, J shed 3 bases, and the junction held 4 bases outside the gene matches. The CDR3 loop is CAWSEGQGAYYGYTF. CDR3 nucleotide sequence: TGTGCCTGGAGTGAAGGACAGGGGGCCTACTATGGCTACACCTTC.

The chain joins TRBV5-1 to TRBJ2-5; a weak D match, TRBD1 (5 bases). The CDR3 spans 13 residues. Germline V gene sequence: CDR1 SGHRS, CDR2 YFSETQ. V lost 2 bases, J lost 2 bases, and 7 bases lay in between. Here the CDR3 reads CASSLQDQETQYF. The CDR3 nucleotides are TGCGCCAGCAGCTTACAGGATCAAGAGACCCAGTACTTC. Full variable domain (missing parts from reference TRBV5-1 and TRBJ2-5): KAGVTQTPRYLIKTRGQQVTLSCSPISGHRSVSWYQQTPGQGLQFLFEYFSETQRNKGNFPGRFSGRQFSNSRSEMNVSTLELGDSALYLCASSLQDQETQYFGPGTRLLVL.

This clone was seen only a few times. The J gene is TRBJ1-2, the V gene TRBV9, with D perhaps TRBD1 (6 bases). Germline V gene lookup returns CDR1 SGDLS and CDR2 YYNGEE. Trimming pared 0 bases from V and 2 bases from J, leaving 8 bases between. The CDR3 is made up of 14 amino acids. This CDR3 is CASSVEGGNYGYTF. The CDR3 DNA follows: TGTGCCAGCAGCGTAGAAGGGGGAAACTATGGCTACACCTTC.

This clone was seen more than once but under ten times. This chain connects TRBV7-9 to TRBJ1-1; 9 bases are a match to TRBD1. The CDR3 runs 13 residues. V gave up 4 bases and J gave up 3 bases; unmatched junction bases: 0. Germline V CDR1 and CDR2: SEHNR, FQNEAQ (reference sequence). The CDR3 region has the DNA TGTGCCAGCAGCTGGACAGGGGACACTGAAGCTTTCTTT. Translation gives CASSWTGDTEAFF.

This chain joins TRBV23-1 and TRBJ2-7; D is possibly TRBD1 (6 bases). TRBV23-1 is identified as an open reading frame with a role that is uncertain. There are 15 residues in the CDR3. The V end lost 2 bases, the J end lost 2 bases, and 13 bases lay between the germline ends. The CDR3, as DNA: TGCGCCAGCAGTCAACCCAACAGGGATCCCTACGAGCAGTACTTC. It specifies CASSQPNRDPYEQYF.

This chain links TRBV5-1 with TRBJ1-2; no clear D. Germline CDR1 reads SGHRS; CDR2 reads YFSETQ. Trimming took 0 bases from V and 8 from J, leaving 14 bases between them. The CDR3 totals 14 residues. The CDR3 here is CASSLVTEAEGYTF. The DNA of the CDR3 is TGCGCCAGCAGCTTGGTAACGGAGGCCGAAGGCTACACCTTC.

This chain links TRBV29-1 with TRBJ1-2; 9 nucleotides line up with TRBD1. V shed 6 bases, J shed 8 bases, and the junction held 7 bases outside the gene matches. The CDR3 spans 12 residues. From germline, CDR1 is SQVTM and CDR2 ANQGSEA. The CDR3 DNA reads TGCAGCGTCGGGGGACAGGGAGAAGGCTACACCTTC. This translates into CSVGGQGEGYTF.

This sequence joins TRBV18 and TRBJ1-3; D call uncertain. Trimming removed 3 bases at V and 0 bases at J, with 9 bases between. Germline lookup yields CDR1 KGHSH and CDR2 LQKENI. This CDR3 has 15 residues. CDR3 sequence (DNA): TGTGCCAGCTCACCTAGAAGTATCTCTGGAAACACCATATATTTT. The encoded protein is CASSPRSISGNTIYF.

V and J are TRBV4-1 and TRBJ2-5; perhaps TRBD1 as D (6 bases). The germline V and J ends were trimmed by 4 bases and 2 bases, with 8 bases remaining between them. CDR3 length: 13 residues. Germline V lookup: CDR1 MGHRA, CDR2 YSYEKL. CDR3 region: CASSRGTQETQYF. DNA of the CDR3: TGCGCCAGCAGCCGAGGGACACAAGAGACCCAGTACTTC.

This clone was detected a few times. J is TRBJ2-3 and V is TRBV7-2; D is possibly TRBD2 (6 bases). This CDR3 has 14 amino acids. The germline V and J ends were trimmed by 5 bases and 2 bases, with 11 bases remaining between them. Germline assignment: CDR1 SGHTA and CDR2 FQGNSA. CDR3 sequence: CASSAGPNTDTQYF. In nucleotides, the CDR3 is TGTGCCAGCAGCGCGGGACCAAACACAGATACGCAGTATTTT.

This clone was observed a handful of times. This chain joins TRBV7-9 and TRBJ2-1, with D uncertain. Per the germline V gene, CDR1 is SEHNR and CDR2 is FQNEAQ (reference sequence). This CDR3 has 13 residues. The V gene lost 2 bases and the J gene lost 7 bases, with 9 bases spanning the gap. The CDR3 here is CASSLLEWNEQFF. CDR3 sequence (DNA): TGTGCCAGCAGCTTACTAGAATGGAATGAGCAGTTCTTC.

This clone has a handful of counts. The rearrangement uses TRBV18 and TRBJ2-7; 8 bases agree with TRBD2. Germline values: CDR1 KGHSH, CDR2 LQKENI. V dropped 2 bases and J dropped 7; count of bases not matched to a gene: 10. This CDR3 is built from 15 residues. This CDR3 reads CASSPRAGESGEQYF. As DNA, the CDR3 is TGTGCCAGCTCACCAAGAGCGGGAGAGTCTGGGGAGCAGTACTTC.

The J gene is TRBJ2-7, the V gene TRBV5-4; 9 bases map to TRBD1. This CDR3 is built from 15 residues. The ends lost 3 bases at V and 6 bases at J; junction bases unmatched: 10. CDR1 is SGHNT, CDR2 YYREEE, per germline (reference sequence). In DNA form, the CDR3 reads TGTGCCAGCAGCTGGCCGGGACAGGGTAACGTCGAGCAGTACTTC. Amino acids: CASSWPGQGNVEQYF.

This clone was observed a handful of times. The chain combines TRBV30 with TRBJ2-5; TRBD1 matches at 8 bases. V shed 3 bases and J 4 bases; nucleotides not matched to a gene: 4. The CDR3 sequence is 13 residues long. Per germline, CDR1 GTSNPN and CDR2 SVGIG (reference sequence). DNA of the CDR3: TGTGCCTGGAGCCCGGGACAGGCAGAGACCCAGTACTTC. The encoded protein is CAWSPGQAETQYF.

V is TRBV27 and J is TRBJ2-7; 11 nucleotides match TRBD2. J was trimmed by 7 bases and V by 0 bases; bases with no gene match: 11. CDR1 and CDR2 from the germline V gene are MNHEY and SMNVEV (reference sequence). This CDR3 spans 17 amino acids. The CDR3 DNA reads as TGTGCCAGCAGTTTATCCGGGACTAGCGGACTTCTCGGGGAGCAGTACTTC. Amino acids: CASSLSGTSGLLGEQYF.

The chain carries TRBV7-8 and TRBJ1-2, with 8 positions matching TRBD1. This CDR3 has 16 amino acids. V lost 5 bases and J lost 6; bases outside the gene matches: 14. Germline CDR1 is SGHVS and CDR2 is FQNEAQ. The CDR3 DNA reads as TGTGCCAGCAGCCCAGTGGACAGGGCAGGTTCGCATGGCTACACCTTC. As protein: CASSPVDRAGSHGYTF.

The CDR3 DNA sequence: TGCGCCAGCAGCCAAGATATGGCAGGCGACTATGGCTACACCTTC. It encodes CASSQDMAGDYGYTF. V gene TRBV4-1 combines with J gene TRBJ1-2; D not resolved. Germline CDR1 reads MGHRA; CDR2 reads YSYEKL. The germline V and J ends were trimmed by 0 bases and 3 bases, with 11 bases remaining between them. This CDR3 region has 15 residues.

A few counts support this clone. The genes are TRBV2 and TRBJ1-2; D is possibly TRBD1 (5 bases). Germline CDR1 reads SNHLY; CDR2 reads FYNNEI. The ends were cut back, 7 bases at V and 5 bases at J, with 20 bases in the middle. The CDR3 runs 15 residues. Written as DNA, the CDR3 is TGTGCCAGCATTCGGATAGGGACTCAGGAATATGGCTACACCTTC. Translated: CASIRIGTQEYGYTF.

This clone was found a few times. The V gene is TRBV29-1, the J gene TRBJ2-5; possibly TRBD1 for D (6 bases). Trimming pared 6 bases from V and 5 bases from J, leaving 22 bases between. Germline V CDR1 and CDR2: SQVTM, ANQGSEA. The CDR3 has 15 residues. CDR3 loop: CSVGTSSNSGETQYF. The CDR3 region has the DNA TGCAGCGTCGGGACATCTTCGAATTCAGGGGAGACCCAGTACTTC.

A word on this clone: Sequence at one end of the junction differs from germline and may be a read error. The J gene is TRBJ2-5, the V gene TRBV5-4, with D unclear. CDR3 length: 12 residues. Germline V lookup: CDR1 SGHNT, CDR2 YYREEE (reference sequence). The CDR3 bases are TGTGCCAGCAGTTTGGGTGTAAAGACCCAGTACTTC. It encodes CASSLGVKTQYF.

V usage is TRBV30 and J usage is TRBJ1-5; no reliable D call. Trimming shortened V by 6 bases and J by 1 base, and 13 bases separated the two germline ends. This CDR3 contains 14 residues. The germline CDR1 and CDR2 sequences are GTSNPN and SVGIG (reference sequence). The CDR3 region is CACAGLASNQPQHF. The CDR3 DNA reads TGTGCCTGCGCTGGACTAGCGAGCAATCAGCCCCAGCATTTT.

This clone was seen a few times. This sequence joins TRBV5-1 and TRBJ2-5, with unresolved D. Looked up from germline, CDR1 is SGHRS and CDR2 is YFSETQ. The V and J ends lost 6 bases and 5 bases respectively, with 14 bases between them. CDR3 length equals 13 residues. The CDR3 loop reads CASNDLVAETQYF. The CDR3 DNA is TGCGCCAGCAACGACTTGGTCGCGGAGACCCAGTACTTC.

The gene calls are TRBV4-1 and TRBJ2-7, with D perhaps matching TRBD2 (5 bases). CDR3 length: 16 amino acids. V shed 4 bases and J shed 5 bases, with 21 bases lying between them. Germline values: CDR1 MGHRA, CDR2 YSYEKL. The CDR3 sequence: CASSPRVIRRTDEQYF. The CDR3 DNA sequence: TGCGCCAGCAGCCCCCGAGTGATTAGACGGACTGACGAGCAGTACTTC.

This sequence joins TRBV2 and TRBJ2-1; 7 nucleotides match TRBD2. In germline, CDR1 is SNHLY, CDR2 FYNNEI. The junction had 9 bases not matched to a gene; V was cut back by 2 bases and J by 5 bases. The CDR3 runs to 16 residues. This chain's CDR3 is CASSESWGGRHNEQFF. DNA for the CDR3: TGTGCCAGCAGTGAATCTTGGGGGGGGAGACACAATGAGCAGTTCTTC.